Here is one T cell receptor beta chain with its context. The CDR3 extends over 15 amino acids. V lost 4 bases to trimming and J lost 0 bases, with 10 bases between them. The germline V gene encodes CDR1 MGHDK and CDR2 SYGVNS. The participants were between about 18 and 90 years old and came from 20 to 30 US areas. Participants' own reports of clinical history determined their cohort assignment. The entry originates in a study of blood T cell repertoires in COVID-19. Study-wide context: In each case, the material was cDNA or gDNA derived from T cells, B-cell-depleted T cells, or PBMCs.

Repertoires were generated with immunoSEQ multiplex PCR, while TCRdb's copy carries only in-frame clones and drops some. The data hold under 200,000 clones, with roughly 82% observed a single time. This receptor was taken from a woman aged 60-75 years with acute COVID-19. The genes are TRBV25-1 and TRBJ1-3; a weak D match, TRBD1 (6 bases). The sample consisted of PBMCs or T cells enriched from blood (not recorded which). CDR3: CASSARDNSGNTIYF. In DNA form, the CDR3 reads TGTGCCAGCAGTGCCCGGGACAACTCTGGAAACACCATATATTTT.